Below are 28 T cell receptor beta chains sequenced from a single sample in a study of T cells after yellow fever vaccination (dated by TCRdb to between 2019 and 2020). What the treatment or condition label conveys for this sample: live attenuated yellow fever vaccine strain. The receptor library was made with 5' RACE. Reads for this sample came from an Illumina NovaSeq 6000. The raw public data were reprocessed by TCRdb itself: fastp quality trimming at Q25, MiXCR clonotype calling, in-frame beta chains only. Each CDR3 protein gets just one entry, which takes the most common genes and DNA from the rows behind it. The sample yields some 350,000 distinct CDR3 sequences; approximately 3.9% were counted once. The leading ten clones occupy roughly a quarter of the sample. The material sequenced was PBMCs, taken 5 days after the yellow fever booster vaccination. The receptors here all came from a man in his late teens or twenties who received the YFV17D yellow fever vaccine.

The rearrangement joins TRBV10-3 to TRBJ1-1; 10 bases map to TRBD1. The CDR3 has 19 residues. Germline CDR1 ENHRY, CDR2 SYGVKD. Trimming at V came to 3 bases and at J to 4 bases, leaving 17 bases not matched to a gene. The CDR3 sequence: CAISDPIIGTGALATEAFF. The CDR3 nucleotides read TGTGCCATCAGTGACCCTATCATTGGGACAGGGGCCCTCGCCACTGAAGCTTTCTTT.

This clonotype has a handful of counts. V gene TRBV5-5 combines with J gene TRBJ1-4; D possibly corresponds to TRBD1 (6 bases). The CDR3 totals 16 residues. Germline CDR1 and CDR2: SGHKS and YYEKEE (reference sequence). The germline V and J ends were trimmed by 4 bases and 6 bases, with 19 bases remaining between them. The CDR3: CASSRMGRGAYEKLFF. As DNA, the CDR3 is TGTGCCAGCAGCCGGATGGGCAGGGGCGCGTATGAAAAACTGTTTTTT.

This clonotype was seen at least ten times. CDR3 amino acids: CASSFSRDSWETQYF. As DNA, the CDR3 is TGTGCCAGCAGTTTCTCCCGGGACAGTTGGGAGACCCAGTACTTC. The V and J genes are TRBV28 and TRBJ2-5; 7 bases are a match to TRBD1. The CDR3 totals 15 residues. Trimming removed 3 bases from V and 5 bases from J; junction bases left unmatched: 9. Per germline, CDR1 MDHEN and CDR2 SYDVKM.

CDR3 loop: CASRTGGAPGGIDEQFF. The CDR3 nucleotides read TGCGCCAGCAGGACTGGAGGCGCTCCGGGGGGAATCGATGAGCAGTTCTTC. V and J are TRBV5-1 and TRBJ2-1; 7 nucleotides match TRBD2. Germline CDR1 reads SGHRS; CDR2 reads YFSETQ. The CDR3 is 17 amino acids. J was trimmed by 8 bases and V by 5 bases; bases with no gene match: 19.

The chain is built from TRBV6-1 and TRBJ2-3; D is ambiguous. V was trimmed by 7 bases and J by 8 bases, leaving 16 bases between them. The CDR3 consists of 13 residues. In germline, CDR1 is MNHNS, CDR2 SASEGT. The DNA for the CDR3 is TGTGCCAGCATTCCTGGACCGACGACTACGCAGTATTTT. It translates to CASIPGPTTTQYF.

In DNA form, the CDR3 reads TGCGCCAGCAGCCCACCTAGAGGCAGGAATGAAAAACTGTTTTTT. It is translated as CASSPPRGRNEKLFF. V usage is TRBV4-1 and J usage is TRBJ1-4; D gene unclear. Germline V gene lookup returns CDR1 MGHRA and CDR2 YSYEKL. The CDR3 has 15 amino acids. V was cut by 4 bases and J by 5 bases, with 14 bases left in between.

J is TRBJ2-1 and V is TRBV12-3 or TRBV12-4; D unclear. Between the trimmed V and J ends, which lost 1 base and 0 bases, there was a span of 7 bases. The length of the CDR3 is 15 residues. CDR3: CASSLDASSYNEQFF. In DNA, the CDR3 is TGTGCCAGCAGTTTAGACGCGAGCTCCTACAATGAGCAGTTCTTC.

This chain joins TRBV7-9 and TRBJ1-1; 9 bases line up with TRBD1. The CDR3 totals 16 residues. With V trimmed by 5 bases and J by 0 bases, 7 bases remained unmatched. Germline assignment: CDR1 SEHNR and CDR2 FQNEAQ (reference sequence). CDR3 nucleotides: TGTGCCAGCAGCCGAAGACAGGGGGTAATGAACACTGAAGCTTTCTTT. It is translated as CASSRRQGVMNTEAFF.

The chain recombines TRBV20-1 with TRBJ1-4, with TRBD1 as a possible D gene (6 bases). Germline values: CDR1 DFQATT, CDR2 SNEGSKA (reference sequence). This CDR3 region has 13 residues. The germline V and J ends were trimmed by 6 bases and 8 bases, with 16 bases remaining between them. CDR3 coding DNA: TGCAGTGCCGACCGCGGGGGGGGCGAAAAACTGTTTTTT. This codes for CSADRGGGEKLFF.

This clonotype was counted a few times. The chain uses TRBV4-1 and TRBJ2-6; no clear D gene. The CDR3 runs 16 residues. CDR1 is MGHRA, CDR2 YSYEKL, per germline. The germline V and J ends were trimmed by 0 bases and 0 bases, with 6 bases remaining between them. This chain's CDR3 is CASSQEMASGANVLTF. The DNA of the CDR3 is TGCGCCAGCAGCCAAGAAATGGCCTCTGGGGCCAACGTCCTGACTTTC.

This clonotype occurred many times. This rearrangement joins TRBV6-2 or TRBV6-3 to TRBJ2-2; D gene unclear. Deletions cut 8 bases from V and 1 base from J, with 8 bases between. Looked up from germline, CDR1 is MNHEY and CDR2 is SVGEGT. The CDR3 consists of 13 residues. This CDR3 is CASGVRNTGELFF. CDR3 DNA sequence: TGTGCCAGCGGGGTTAGGAACACCGGGGAGCTGTTTTTT.

This chain connects TRBV5-5 to TRBJ2-1, with 11 bases lining up with TRBD2. The J segment lost 2 bases and the V segment lost 0 bases, leaving 7 bases of the junction unmatched. Germline V CDR1 and CDR2: SGHKS, YYEKEE (reference sequence). The CDR3 has 18 residues. The chain's CDR3 is CASSLVAGGSGAYNEQFF. The CDR3 region has the DNA TGTGCCAGCAGCTTGGTAGCGGGGGGGTCAGGGGCCTACAATGAGCAGTTCTTC.

This clonotype was seen only a few times. The rearrangement uses TRBV7-9 and TRBJ2-7; the match to TRBD1 covers 11 bases. This CDR3 has 17 amino acids. V trimming: 4 bases; J trimming: 5 bases; junction bases outside the gene matches: 13. Germline V gene data show CDR1 as SEHNR and CDR2 as FQNEAQ (reference sequence). The CDR3 here is CASSSPGRGQGGNEQYV. CDR3 nucleotides: TGTGCCAGCAGCTCCCCGGGCCGGGGACAGGGGGGGAACGAGCAGTACGTC.

This clonotype was found a few times. The chain links TRBV6-6 to TRBJ1-1, with D uncertain. Per the germline V gene, CDR1 is MNHNY and CDR2 is SVGAGI (reference sequence). V was cut by 5 bases and J by 0 bases, with 10 bases left in between. The CDR3 has 14 residues. Here the CDR3 DNA reads TGTGCCAGCAGTCGGGGAACGATGAACACTGAAGCTTTCTTT. Protein sequence: CASSRGTMNTEAFF.

The genes are TRBV3-1 and TRBJ1-1; no clear D gene. The CDR3 is 13 amino acids. Germline CDR1 reads LGHDT; CDR2 reads YNNKEL (reference sequence). The V and J ends lost 4 bases and 7 bases respectively, with 13 bases between them. The CDR3 loop is CASSRGIDGEAFF. CDR3 DNA sequence: TGTGCCAGCAGCCGAGGTATAGACGGTGAAGCTTTCTTT.

This clonotype has only a few counts. V usage is TRBV6-1 and J usage is TRBJ2-2; weak D call: TRBD1 (5 bases). Trimming left V 7 bases short and J 4 bases short, with 16 bases between. CDR1 MNHNS and CDR2 SASEGT come from the germline V gene. The CDR3 is 15 residues long. CDR3 sequence: CASKAGNKITGELFF. CDR3 nucleotides: TGTGCCAGCAAAGCAGGGAACAAGATCACCGGGGAGCTGTTTTTT.

This clonotype was seen a handful of times. CDR3 bases: TGTGCCAGCAGCGCGACGAGGGGGGCTAGAGAGACCCAGTACTTC. It is translated as CASSATRGARETQYF. The V gene is TRBV11-2, the J gene TRBJ2-5; D possibly matches TRBD1 or TRBD2 (6 bases each). Trimming stripped 5 bases from V and 4 bases from J, with 17 bases between. The CDR3 length is 15 residues. CDR1 is SGHAT, CDR2 FQNNGV, per germline.

This clonotype occurred many times. The germline gene is not matched at one end of the junction; a read error may be the cause. The rearrangement joins TRBV27 to TRBJ2-1, with 8 bases lining up with TRBD1. Germline V gene sequence: CDR1 MNHEY, CDR2 SMNVEV (reference sequence). CDR3 length: 12 residues. The CDR3 region has the DNA TGTGCCAGCAGTTTTCCGACAGGGGAGCGGTTCTTC. Its protein is CASSFPTGERFF.

This clonotype was found many times. The chain is built from TRBV7-9 and TRBJ1-5, with D possibly TRBD1 on 5 matching bases. The V end was cut by 5 bases, the J end by 0 bases, with 14 bases between. The CDR3 extends over 16 amino acids. Germline-derived CDR1 and CDR2 are SEHNR and FQNEAQ (reference sequence). DNA of the CDR3: TGTGCCAGCAGCCTACAGGACGGTTATAGCAATCAGCCCCAGCATTTT. Its protein product is CASSLQDGYSNQPQHF.

This rearrangement joins TRBV24-1 to TRBJ2-2; D may be TRBD2 (6 bases). Germline V gene sequence: CDR1 KGHDR, CDR2 SFDVKD. Trimming removed 3 bases at V and 4 bases at J, with 11 bases between. This CDR3 region has 15 residues. The CDR3 DNA is TGTGCCACCAGTGATCCATCCGGGGGCACCGGGGAGCTGTTTTTT. Translating it yields CATSDPSGGTGELFF.

The table lists this clonotype with a few counts. The chain couples TRBV19 to TRBJ1-2, with D perhaps TRBD1 (6 bases). Germline V gene sequence: CDR1 LNHDA, CDR2 SQIVND (reference sequence). The CDR3 has 10 residues. This CDR3 is CATGNYGYTF. CDR3 sequence (DNA): TGTGCAACAGGGAACTATGGCTACACCTTC.

This clonotype was counted at least ten times. The V and J genes are TRBV20-1 and TRBJ2-3, with 8 bases matching TRBD2. The V gene end was trimmed by 7 bases and the J gene end by 3 bases; junction bases not matched to a gene: 3. The CDR3 extends over 12 amino acids. Per germline, CDR1 DFQATT and CDR2 SNEGSKA (reference sequence). CDR3 protein: CSVGGGTDTQYF. The CDR3 nucleotides read TGCAGTGTGGGCGGGGGGACAGATACGCAGTATTTT.

This clonotype was counted between two and nine times. V usage is TRBV5-1 and J usage is TRBJ1-2, with TRBD1 matching 11 bases. Germline trimming cut 3 bases from V and 6 bases from J; bases unmatched to any gene: 7. CDR3 length equals 15 residues. Per the germline V gene, CDR1 is SGHRS and CDR2 is YFSETQ. The CDR3 here is CASSSGQGAFDGYTF. The CDR3 DNA follows: TGCGCCAGCAGCTCTGGACAGGGGGCGTTTGATGGCTACACCTTC.

The chain combines TRBV10-3 with TRBJ2-3; 7 bases line up with TRBD1. The germline V gene has CDR1 ENHRY and CDR2 SYGVKD. Losses at the gene ends were 1 base for V and 1 base for J; bases not matched to a gene: 5. This CDR3 is built from 16 residues. The CDR3 coding sequence is TGTGCCATCAGTGAGTTGTTGGGGACAGGCACAGATACGCAGTATTTT. The encoded protein is CAISELLGTGTDTQYF.

The chain joins TRBV13 to TRBJ2-2; D is possibly TRBD1 (6 bases). V was trimmed by 3 bases and J by 1 base, leaving 15 bases between them. This CDR3 comprises 17 residues. The germline V gene encodes CDR1 PRHDT and CDR2 FYEKMQ (reference sequence). The CDR3 here is CASSFAPRGGNTGELFF. The CDR3 DNA follows: TGTGCCAGCAGCTTCGCCCCGAGAGGGGGGAACACCGGGGAGCTGTTTTTT.

The genes are TRBV6-5 and TRBJ1-2, with TRBD1 matching 7 bases. J lost 4 bases, V lost 5 bases, and 7 bases had no gene match. From germline, CDR1 is MNHEY and CDR2 SVGAGI. The CDR3 loop spans 14 amino acids. CDR3 loop: CASSRPGQTYGYTF. Here the CDR3 DNA reads TGTGCCAGCAGTCGACCGGGACAGACCTATGGCTACACCTTC.

This clonotype was detected only a few times. DNA of the CDR3: TGCGCCAGCAGCCAGGAAAGGACTGGGGCCAACGTCCTGACTTTC. Translation: CASSQERTGANVLTF. The chain employs TRBV4-3 and TRBJ2-6; no clear D. The CDR3 spans 15 residues. With 3 bases removed from V and 2 bases from J, the gap between germline ends came to 8 bases. In germline, CDR1 is LGHNA, CDR2 YSLEER.

A few counts support this clonotype. The chain is built from TRBV12-3 or TRBV12-4 and TRBJ1-4; D gene uncertain. V was cut by 6 bases and J by 4 bases, with 18 bases left in between. The CDR3 loop spans 16 amino acids. The CDR3 sequence is CASSSSEFGDNEKLFF. The CDR3, as DNA: TGTGCCAGCAGCTCATCAGAGTTCGGGGATAATGAAAAACTGTTTTTT.